Listed below are T cell receptor beta chains from one sample, sequenced in a study of blood T cell repertoires in COVID-19. Assay used: immunoSEQ multiplex PCR; TCRdb lists only in-frame clones, some missing. This sample has around 97,000 clones; more than 75% occur once, and the top ten carry 12%. The specimen was peripheral blood. Receptor source: a human donor in a cohort sampled during active COVID-19. Both conserved end residues are part of each CDR3. The D gene is left open where the match is weak.

v_gene,j_gene,d_gene,len,CDR3aa,CDR3nt
TRBV5-1,TRBJ1-3,TRBD1,14,CASSQGGSGNTIYF,TGCGCCAGCAGCCAGGGGGGCTCTGGAAACACCATATATTTT
TRBV30,TRBJ2-2,.,13,CAWSVGRSGELFF,TGTGCCTGGAGTGTAGGGAGATCCGGGGAGCTGTTTTTT
TRBV5-4,TRBJ1-2,.,15,CASSPGGRLNYGYTF,TGTGCCAGCAGCCCCGGAGGCCGCCTTAACTATGGCTACACCTTC
TRBV4-1,TRBJ1-4,.,17,CASSQGRGFGTNEKLFF,TGCGCCAGCAGCCAAGGGCGGGGGTTCGGCACTAATGAAAAACTGTTTTTT
TRBV2,TRBJ2-7,.,16,CASSGGTWGDSYEQYF,TGTGCCAGCAGCGGGGGTACCTGGGGCGACTCCTACGAGCAGTACTTC
TRBV11-2,TRBJ1-3,.,16,CASSSPDRSSGNTIYF,TGTGCCAGCAGCTCCCCCGACAGGAGCTCTGGAAACACCATATATTTT
TRBV15,TRBJ1-5,TRBD1,12,CATSQGDQPQHF,TGTGCCACCTCACAGGGGGATCAGCCCCAGCATTTT
TRBV10-2,TRBJ2-2,TRBD2,15,CASRNSGGAFGELFF,TGCGCCAGCAGGAATAGCGGGGGGGCCTTCGGGGAGCTGTTTTTT
TRBV14,TRBJ1-1,.,13,CASSPRPNTEAFF,TGTGCCAGCAGCCCGAGGCCGAACACTGAAGCTTTCTTT
TRBV10-3,TRBJ2-3,TRBD1,14,CAISNRGTEDTQYF,TGTGCCATCAGTAACAGGGGGACGGAAGATACGCAGTATTTT
TRBV7-8,TRBJ1-2,TRBD1,16,CASSSLDRGANYGYTF,TGTGCCAGCAGCTCCCTGGACAGGGGGGCGAACTATGGCTACACCTTC
TRBV27,TRBJ1-2,TRBD1,13,CASSGQGAGGYTF,TGTGCCAGCAGTGGACAGGGGGCAGGAGGCTACACCTTC
TRBV7-6,TRBJ1-1,.,13,CASSEQVHTEAFF,TGTGCCAGCAGCGAACAGGTTCACACTGAAGCTTTCTTT
TRBV7-9,TRBJ2-3,.,14,CASSRPGVRDTQYF,TGTGCCAGCAGCCGCCCGGGGGTCCGGGATACGCAGTATTTT
TRBV10-2,TRBJ2-1,.,12,CASSESAINQFF,TGCGCCAGCAGTGAGTCGGCCATAAACCAGTTCTTC
TRBV12-5,TRBJ2-7,.,14,CASGLGLTGWEQYF,TGTGCTAGTGGTTTGGGACTCACAGGGTGGGAGCAGTACTTC
TRBV9,TRBJ1-5,.,13,CASSVDIGQPQHF,TGTGCCAGCAGCGTAGATATCGGGCAGCCCCAGCATTTT
TRBV6-2/TRBV6-3,TRBJ2-1,TRBD2,17,CASSYSVSERGGHEQFF,TGTGCCAGCAGTTACTCAGTCTCGGAGCGGGGGGGCCATGAGCAGTTCTTC
TRBV30,TRBJ2-3,.,13,CAWSVRPADTQYF,TGTGCCTGGAGTGTACGCCCGGCAGATACGCAGTATTTT